Presented here are 7 T cell receptor beta chains from one specimen sequenced in a study of CD8 T cells in ankylosing spondylitis. For these receptors, no antigen is known. TCRdb called the 5' RACE reads again in MiXCR, with one record for every CDR3 protein. Here the sample spans roughly 700,000 distinct CDR3 sequences, roughly 20% being singletons. Broader study findings: Seemingly characteristic of ankylosing spondylitis blood was a TCR beta motif consisting of under 10 highly homologous variants.

The material sequenced was blood, either unsorted or a sorted T cell fraction (not recorded which). The receptors stem from a male donor with ankylosing spondylitis.

This clonotype was counted a few times. This chain uses TRBV7-3 with TRBJ1-1, with D unresolved. The CDR3 has 14 amino acids. V lost 0 bases to trimming and J lost 1 base, with 6 bases between them. Germline V gene data show CDR1 as SGHTA and CDR2 as FQGTGA. CDR3 in amino acids: CASSLTGQNTEAFF. The CDR3 nucleotides read TGTGCCAGCAGCTTAACTGGCCAGAACACTGAAGCTTTCTTT.

The V call is TRBV21-1, the J call TRBJ1-5; TRBD1 is the table's D call, not checked against the DNA. TRBV21-1 is a pseudogene. The CDR3 is 17 amino acids. In DNA, the CDR3 is TGTGCCAGCAGCAAAGAGGGGTGGACAGGGGGTACCCGTCCCCAGCATTTT. It encodes CASSKEGWTGGTRPQHF.

This chain links TRBV9 with TRBJ2-1; maybe TRBD2 (6 bases). The V end lost 3 bases, the J end lost 7 bases, and 14 bases lay between the germline ends. Germline CDR1 and CDR2: SGDLS and YYNGEE. This CDR3 has 14 residues. The CDR3, as DNA: TGTGCCAGCAGCGGAGATGGAGGGTTGAATGAGCAGTTCTTC. Amino acid sequence: CASSGDGGLNEQFF.

This clonotype has just one count. The CDR3 DNA reads as TGTGCCAGCAGACCCCAAAGGACAGGGGCCTACGAGCAGTACTTC. Translating gives CASRPQRTGAYEQYF. V and J are TRBV7-8 and TRBJ2-7, with 9 positions matching TRBD1. This CDR3 comprises 15 residues. CDR1 is SGHVS and CDR2 is FQNEAQ in the germline V gene. Trimming took 6 bases from V and 2 from J; bases not matched to a gene: 8.

The rearrangement uses TRBV12-3 or TRBV12-4 and TRBJ2-2; TRBD2 aligns across 10 bases. The junction had 5 bases not matched to a gene; V was cut back by 6 bases and J by 7 bases. The CDR3 runs 14 residues. Written as DNA, the CDR3 is TGTGCCAGCAGCCGGAGACTAGCGGGCGGGGAGCTGTTTTTT. It encodes CASSRRLAGGELFF.

The gene calls are TRBV6-1 and TRBJ2-2; TRBD1 matches at 7 bases. Germline V gene sequence: CDR1 MNHNS, CDR2 SASEGT. Trimming cost V 6 bases and J 4 bases; bases outside gene matches: 14. The CDR3 runs 17 residues. The DNA for the CDR3 is TGTGCCAGCAGCGGATCCTTGGGACAGTCGTCCACCGGGGAGCTGTTTTTT. It encodes CASSGSLGQSSTGELFF.

This chain uses TRBV29-1 with TRBJ1-2; D is unresolved. The germline V gene encodes CDR1 SQVTM and CDR2 ANQGSEA. The CDR3 covers 12 residues. The V gene lost 3 bases and the J gene lost 2 bases, with 7 bases spanning the gap. The CDR3 nucleotides read TGCAGCGTTGAGGCATCGAACTATGGCTACACCTTC. It yields the protein CSVEASNYGYTF.